This TCR beta chain was identified in a study of T cell responses to AZD1222 COVID-19 vaccine. Repertoires were generated with immunoSEQ multiplex PCR, while TCRdb's copy carries only in-frame clones and drops some. Here the sample spans 150,000 or so clones, roughly nine tenths being singletons. Findings and caveats of the study: Researchers report vaccine-associated CD4 TCRs spanning spike, with dominance at 160-218 and 743-854.

For this clone: What it binds is unknown.

The sequence derives from an adult who received the AZD1222 COVID-19 vaccine. The sample was peripheral blood, taken 28 days after the second AZD1222 dose.

DNA of the CDR3: TGTGCCAGCAGCTTGGTTATGGGCGCTCGCTCCTACGAGCAGTACTTC. It yields the protein CASSLVMGARSYEQYF. The chain recombines TRBV5-4 with TRBJ2-7; D is unresolved. Germline lookup yields CDR1 SGHNT and CDR2 YYREEE (reference sequence). Trimming stripped 0 bases from V and 0 bases from J, with 13 bases between. The CDR3 contains 16 residues. Together with reference TRBV5-4 and TRBJ2-7, the CDR3 gives the full variable domain: ETGVTQSPTHLIKTRGQQVTLRCSSQSGHNTVSWYQQALGQGPQFIFQYYREEENGRGNFPPRFSGLQFPNYSSELNVNALELDDSALYLCASSLVMGARSYEQYFGPGTRLTVT.